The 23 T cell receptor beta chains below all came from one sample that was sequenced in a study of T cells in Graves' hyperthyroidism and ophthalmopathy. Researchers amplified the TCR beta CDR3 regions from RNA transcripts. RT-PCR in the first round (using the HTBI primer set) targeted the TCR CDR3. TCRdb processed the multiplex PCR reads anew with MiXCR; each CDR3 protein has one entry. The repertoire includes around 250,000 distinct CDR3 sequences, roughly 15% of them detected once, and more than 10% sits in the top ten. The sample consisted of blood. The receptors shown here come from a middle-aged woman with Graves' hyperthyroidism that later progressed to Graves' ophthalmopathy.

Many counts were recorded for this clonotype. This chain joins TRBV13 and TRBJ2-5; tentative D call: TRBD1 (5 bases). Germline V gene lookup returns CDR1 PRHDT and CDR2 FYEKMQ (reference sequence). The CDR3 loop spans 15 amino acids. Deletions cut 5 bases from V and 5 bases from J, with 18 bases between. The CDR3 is CASSPSTGKLETQYF. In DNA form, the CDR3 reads TGTGCCAGCAGCCCTTCTACAGGAAAATTGGAGACCCAGTACTTC.

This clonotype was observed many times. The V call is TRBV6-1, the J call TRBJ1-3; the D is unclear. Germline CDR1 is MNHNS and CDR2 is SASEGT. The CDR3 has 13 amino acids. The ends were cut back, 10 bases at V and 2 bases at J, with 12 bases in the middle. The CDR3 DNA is TGTGCCACCCGTCTGGAGGCTGGAAACACCATATATTTT. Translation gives CATRLEAGNTIYF.

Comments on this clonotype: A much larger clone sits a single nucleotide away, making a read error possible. Here the CDR3 DNA reads TGTGCCAGCAGCCAGGCTAGCGGCATGTCCTACGAGCAGCACTTC. It codes for CASSQASGMSYEQHF. The rearrangement joins TRBV14 to TRBJ2-7, with TRBD2 matching 7 bases. The CDR3 has 15 residues. Germline CDR1 reads SGHDN; CDR2 reads FVKESK.

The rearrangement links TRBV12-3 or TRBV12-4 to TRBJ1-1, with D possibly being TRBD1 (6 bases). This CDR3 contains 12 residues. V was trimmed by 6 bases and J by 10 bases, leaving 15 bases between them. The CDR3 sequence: CASSQNRVGAFF. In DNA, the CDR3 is TGTGCCAGCAGCCAGAACAGGGTAGGAGCTTTCTTT.

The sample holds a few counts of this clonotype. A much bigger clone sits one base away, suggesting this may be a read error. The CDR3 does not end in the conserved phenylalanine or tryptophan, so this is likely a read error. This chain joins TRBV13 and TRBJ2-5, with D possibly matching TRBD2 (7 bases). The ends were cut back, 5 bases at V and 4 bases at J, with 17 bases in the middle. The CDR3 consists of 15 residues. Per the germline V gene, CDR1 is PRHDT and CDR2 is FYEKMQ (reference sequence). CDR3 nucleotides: TGTGCCAGCAGCCCCCCTGGCGGGGGCTTAGAGACCCAGTACTCC. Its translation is CASSPPGGGLETQYS.

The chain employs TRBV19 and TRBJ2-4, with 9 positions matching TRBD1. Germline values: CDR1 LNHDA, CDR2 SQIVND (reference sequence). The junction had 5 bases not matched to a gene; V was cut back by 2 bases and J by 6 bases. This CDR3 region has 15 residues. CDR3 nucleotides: TGTGCCAGTAGTATAACAGGGGGCGCGGGAAACATTCAGTACTTC. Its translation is CASSITGGAGNIQYF. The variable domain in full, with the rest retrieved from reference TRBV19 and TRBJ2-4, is DGGITQSPKYLFRKEGQNVTLSCEQNLNHDAMYWYRQDPGQGLRLIYYSQIVNDFQKGDIAEGYSVSREKKESFPLTVTSAQKNPTAFYLCASSITGGAGNIQYFGAGTRLSVL.

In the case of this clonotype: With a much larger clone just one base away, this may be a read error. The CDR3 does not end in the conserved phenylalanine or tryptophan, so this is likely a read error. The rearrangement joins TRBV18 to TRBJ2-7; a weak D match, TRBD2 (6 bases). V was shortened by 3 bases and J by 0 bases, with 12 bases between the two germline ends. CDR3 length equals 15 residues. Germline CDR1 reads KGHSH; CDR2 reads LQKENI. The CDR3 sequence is CASSPGSGSSYEQYS. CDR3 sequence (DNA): TGTGCCAGCTCACCCGGTAGCGGAAGCTCCTACGAGCAGTACTCC.

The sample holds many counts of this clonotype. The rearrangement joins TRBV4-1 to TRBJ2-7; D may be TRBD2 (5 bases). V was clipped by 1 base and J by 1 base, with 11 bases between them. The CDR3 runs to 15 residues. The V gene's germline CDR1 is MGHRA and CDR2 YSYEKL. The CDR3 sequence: CASSQVSGESYEQYF. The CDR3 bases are TGCGCCAGCAGCCAAGTCTCCGGGGAATCCTACGAGCAGTACTTC.

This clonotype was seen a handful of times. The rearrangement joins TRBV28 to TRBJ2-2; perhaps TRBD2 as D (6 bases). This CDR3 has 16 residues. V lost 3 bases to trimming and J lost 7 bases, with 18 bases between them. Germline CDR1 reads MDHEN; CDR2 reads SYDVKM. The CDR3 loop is CASSLVVGGIGGELFF. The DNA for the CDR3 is TGTGCCAGCAGTTTGGTAGTGGGAGGTATAGGCGGGGAGCTGTTTTTT. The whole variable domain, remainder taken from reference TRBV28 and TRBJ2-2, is DVKVTQSSRYLVKRTGEKVFLECVQDMDHENMFWYRQDPGLGLRLIYFSYDVKMKEKGDIPEGYSVSREKKERFSLILESASTNQTSMYLCASSLVVGGIGGELFFGEGSRLTVL.

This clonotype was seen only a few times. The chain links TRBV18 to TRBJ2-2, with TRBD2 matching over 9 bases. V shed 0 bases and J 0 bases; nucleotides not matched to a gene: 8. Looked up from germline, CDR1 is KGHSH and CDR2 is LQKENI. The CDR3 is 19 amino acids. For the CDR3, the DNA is TGTGCCAGCTCACCACCGGTGCTAGCGGGACTTTCGAACACCGGGGAGCTGTTTTTT. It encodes CASSPPVLAGLSNTGELFF.

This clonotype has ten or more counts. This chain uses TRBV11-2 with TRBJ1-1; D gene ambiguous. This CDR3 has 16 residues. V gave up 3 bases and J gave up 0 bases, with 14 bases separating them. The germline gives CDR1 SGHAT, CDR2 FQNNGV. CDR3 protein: CASSLFRQAVNTEAFF. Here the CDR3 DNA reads TGTGCCAGCAGCTTGTTCAGGCAGGCTGTGAACACTGAAGCTTTCTTT.

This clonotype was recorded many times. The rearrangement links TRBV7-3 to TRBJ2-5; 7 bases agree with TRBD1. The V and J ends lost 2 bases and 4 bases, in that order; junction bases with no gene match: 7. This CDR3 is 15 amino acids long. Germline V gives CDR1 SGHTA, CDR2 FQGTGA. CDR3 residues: CASSLGQVKGETQYF. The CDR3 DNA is TGTGCCAGCAGCTTAGGACAGGTGAAGGGAGAGACCCAGTACTTC. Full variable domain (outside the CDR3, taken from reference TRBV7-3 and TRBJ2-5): GAGVSQTPSNKVTEKGKYVELRCDPISGHTALYWYRQSLGQGPEFLIYFQGTGAADDSGLPNDRFFAVRPEGSVSTLKIQRTERGDSAVYLCASSLGQVKGETQYFGPGTRLLVL.

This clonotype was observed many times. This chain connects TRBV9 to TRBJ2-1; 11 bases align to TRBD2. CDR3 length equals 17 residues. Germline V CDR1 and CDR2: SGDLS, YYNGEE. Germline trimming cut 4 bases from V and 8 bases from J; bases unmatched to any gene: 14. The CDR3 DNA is TGTGCCAGCAGCAACCCCTCTCTACTAGCGGGAGCCCATGAGCAGTTCTTC. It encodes CASSNPSLLAGAHEQFF.

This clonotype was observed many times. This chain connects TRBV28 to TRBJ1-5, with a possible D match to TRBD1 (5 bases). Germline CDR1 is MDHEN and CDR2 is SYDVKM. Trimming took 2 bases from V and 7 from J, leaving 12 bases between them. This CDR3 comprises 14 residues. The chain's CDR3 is CASSLQGQGQPQHF. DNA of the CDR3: TGTGCCAGCAGTTTACAGGGCCAAGGGCAGCCCCAGCATTTT. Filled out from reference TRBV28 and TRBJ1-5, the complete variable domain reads DVKVTQSSRYLVKRTGEKVFLECVQDMDHENMFWYRQDPGLGLRLIYFSYDVKMKEKGDIPEGYSVSREKKERFSLILESASTNQTSMYLCASSLQGQGQPQHFGDGTRLSIL.

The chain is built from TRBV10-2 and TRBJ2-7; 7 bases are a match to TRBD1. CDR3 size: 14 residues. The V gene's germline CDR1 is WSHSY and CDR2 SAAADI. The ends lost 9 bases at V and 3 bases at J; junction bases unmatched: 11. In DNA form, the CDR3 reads TGCGCCAGTACCCCGGGACAGAGAATCTACGAGCAGTACTTC. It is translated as CASTPGQRIYEQYF.

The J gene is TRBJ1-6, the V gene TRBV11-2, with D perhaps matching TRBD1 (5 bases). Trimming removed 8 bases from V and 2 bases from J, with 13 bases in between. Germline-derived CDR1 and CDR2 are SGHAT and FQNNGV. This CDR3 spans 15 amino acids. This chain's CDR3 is CASSNQGAYNSPLHF. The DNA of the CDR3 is TGTGCCAGCTCTAATCAGGGTGCCTATAATTCACCCCTCCACTTT.

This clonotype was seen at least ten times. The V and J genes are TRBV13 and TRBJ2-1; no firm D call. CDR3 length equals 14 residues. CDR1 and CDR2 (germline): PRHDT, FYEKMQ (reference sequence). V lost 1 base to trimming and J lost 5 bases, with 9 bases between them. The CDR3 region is CASSLDTDHNEQFF. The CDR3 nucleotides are TGTGCCAGCAGCTTAGACACGGATCACAATGAGCAGTTCTTC.

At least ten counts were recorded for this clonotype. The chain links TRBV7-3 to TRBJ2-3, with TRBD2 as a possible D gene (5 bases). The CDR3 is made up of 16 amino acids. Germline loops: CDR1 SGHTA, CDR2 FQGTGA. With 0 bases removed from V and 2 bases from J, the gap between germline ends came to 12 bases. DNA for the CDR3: TGTGCCAGCAGCTTAACGTTTACGGGATTCACAGATACGCAGTATTTT. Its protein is CASSLTFTGFTDTQYF.

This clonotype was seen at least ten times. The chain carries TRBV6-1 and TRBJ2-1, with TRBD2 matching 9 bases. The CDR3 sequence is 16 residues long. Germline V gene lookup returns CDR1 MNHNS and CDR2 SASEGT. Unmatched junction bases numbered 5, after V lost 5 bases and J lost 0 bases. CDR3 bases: TGTGCCAGCAGTCGACTAGCGGTGAGCTCCTACAATGAGCAGTTCTTC. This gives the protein CASSRLAVSSYNEQFF.

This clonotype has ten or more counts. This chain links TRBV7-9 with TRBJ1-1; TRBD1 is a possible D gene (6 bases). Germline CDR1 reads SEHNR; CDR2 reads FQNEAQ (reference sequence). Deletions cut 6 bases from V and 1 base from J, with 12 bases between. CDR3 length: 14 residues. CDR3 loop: CASSPLTGNTEAFF. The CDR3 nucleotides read TGTGCCAGCAGTCCACTGACAGGGAACACTGAAGCTTTCTTT.

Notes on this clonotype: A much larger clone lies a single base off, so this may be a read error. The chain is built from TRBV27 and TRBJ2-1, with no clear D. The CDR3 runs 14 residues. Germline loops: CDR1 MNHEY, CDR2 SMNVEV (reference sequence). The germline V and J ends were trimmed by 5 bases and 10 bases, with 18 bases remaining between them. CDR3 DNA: TGTGCCAGCAGTCCCCACCTTGGCGCGTGGGAGCAGTTCTTC. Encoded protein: CASSPHLGAWEQFF.

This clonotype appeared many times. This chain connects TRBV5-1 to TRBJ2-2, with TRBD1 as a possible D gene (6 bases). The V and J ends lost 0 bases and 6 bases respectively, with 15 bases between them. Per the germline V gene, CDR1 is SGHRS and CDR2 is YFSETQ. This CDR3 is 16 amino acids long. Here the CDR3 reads CASSLAVQGSSGELFF. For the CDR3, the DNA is TGCGCCAGCAGCTTGGCAGTGCAGGGGAGTTCCGGGGAGCTGTTTTTT.

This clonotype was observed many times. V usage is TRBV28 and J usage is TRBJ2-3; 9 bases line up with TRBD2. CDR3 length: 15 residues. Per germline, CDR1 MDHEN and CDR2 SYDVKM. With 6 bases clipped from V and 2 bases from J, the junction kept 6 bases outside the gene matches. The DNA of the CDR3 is TGTGCCAGCAGGACGGGGACTAGCTTCACAGATACGCAGTATTTT. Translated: CASRTGTSFTDTQYF.